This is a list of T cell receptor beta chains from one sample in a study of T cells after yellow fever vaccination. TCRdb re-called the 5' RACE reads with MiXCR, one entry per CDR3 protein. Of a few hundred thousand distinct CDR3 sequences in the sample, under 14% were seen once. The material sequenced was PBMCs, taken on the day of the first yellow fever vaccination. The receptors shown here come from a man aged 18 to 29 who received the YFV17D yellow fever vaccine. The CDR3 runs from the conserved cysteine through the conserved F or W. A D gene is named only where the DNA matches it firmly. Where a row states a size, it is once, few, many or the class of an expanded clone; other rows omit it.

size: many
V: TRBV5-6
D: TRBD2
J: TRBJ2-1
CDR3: CASSFISGALEQFF
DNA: TGTGCCAGCAGCTTTATTAGCGGGGCCCTCGAGCAGTTCTTC

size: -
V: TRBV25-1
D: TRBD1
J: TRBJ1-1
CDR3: CASSGTGVGEAFF
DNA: TGTGCCAGCAGTGGGACAGGGGTGGGTGAAGCTTTCTTT

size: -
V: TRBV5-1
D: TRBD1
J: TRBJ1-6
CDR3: CASSLGTGSPPLHF
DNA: TGCGCCAGCAGCTTGGGGACAGGGTCCCCACCCCTCCACTTT

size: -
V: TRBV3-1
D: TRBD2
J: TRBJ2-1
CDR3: CASGTSGGRESYNEQFF
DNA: TGTGCCAGCGGGACTAGCGGGGGGCGTGAGTCCTACAATGAGCAGTTCTTC

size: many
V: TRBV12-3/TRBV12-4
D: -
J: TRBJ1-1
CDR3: CASTAGLVNTEAFF
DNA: TGTGCCAGCACCGCGGGACTCGTGAACACTGAAGCTTTCTTT

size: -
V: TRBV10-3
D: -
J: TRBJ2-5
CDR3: CAINLPWGMGLQETQYF
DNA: TGTGCCATCAACCTACCCTGGGGGATGGGGCTCCAAGAGACCCAGTACTTC

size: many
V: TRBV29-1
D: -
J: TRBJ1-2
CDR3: CSVGRYGDYGYTF
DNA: TGCAGCGTTGGAAGGTATGGCGACTATGGCTACACCTTC

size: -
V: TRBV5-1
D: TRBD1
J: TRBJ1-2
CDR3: CASSLGQGVLFQDYGYTF
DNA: TGCGCCAGCAGCTTGGGACAGGGGGTTTTATTTCAGGACTATGGCTACACCTTC

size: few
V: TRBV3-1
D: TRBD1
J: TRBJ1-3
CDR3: CASSPRGTGGIIFSGNTIYF
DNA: TGTGCCAGCAGCCCGAGAGGCACAGGGGGGATCATCTTCTCTGGAAACACCATATATTTT

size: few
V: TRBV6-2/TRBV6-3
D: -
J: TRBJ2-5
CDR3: CASSSSGAGRETQYF
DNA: TGTGCCAGCAGTTCCTCAGGGGCGGGGCGGGAGACCCAGTACTTC

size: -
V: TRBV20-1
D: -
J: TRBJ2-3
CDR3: CSARERSTAPSTDTQYF
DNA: TGCAGTGCTAGGGAAAGGTCGACGGCTCCTAGCACAGATACGCAGTATTTT

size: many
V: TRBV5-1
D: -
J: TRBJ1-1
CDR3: CASSLRGNTEAFF
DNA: TGCGCCAGCAGCTTGAGGGGAAACACTGAAGCTTTCTTT

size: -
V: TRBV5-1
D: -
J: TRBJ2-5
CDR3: CASSRTAQETQYF
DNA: TGCGCCAGCAGCAGAACAGCACAAGAGACCCAGTACTTC

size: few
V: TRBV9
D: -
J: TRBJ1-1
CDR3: CASSVVTGHEAFF
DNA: TGTGCCAGCAGCGTAGTTACAGGACATGAAGCTTTCTTT

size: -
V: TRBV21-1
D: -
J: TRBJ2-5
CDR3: CASSAGTGIQETQYF
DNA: TGTGCCAGCAGCGCCGGGACAGGCATCCAAGAGACCCAGTACTTC

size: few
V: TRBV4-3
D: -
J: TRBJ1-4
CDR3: CASSLGHLVVNEKLFF
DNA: TGCGCCAGCAGCCTGGGACACCTGGTAGTGAATGAAAAACTGTTTTTT

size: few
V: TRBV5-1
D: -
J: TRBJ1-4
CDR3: CASMGDGEKLFF
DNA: TGCGCCAGCATGGGGGATGGTGAAAAACTGTTTTTT

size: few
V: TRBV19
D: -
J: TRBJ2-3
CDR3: CASSGKRRSFTDTQYF
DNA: TGTGCCAGTAGCGGGAAACGCAGGAGTTTCACAGATACGCAGTATTTT

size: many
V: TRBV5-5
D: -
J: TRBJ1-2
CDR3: CASSFGEHLGYTF
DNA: TGTGCCAGCAGCTTCGGCGAGCATTTGGGCTACACCTTC

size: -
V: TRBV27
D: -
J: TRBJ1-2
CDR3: CASSSPLRGNYGYTF
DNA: TGTGCCAGCAGTTCCCCTCTCCGGGGGAACTATGGCTACACCTTC

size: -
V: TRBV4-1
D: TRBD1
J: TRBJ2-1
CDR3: CASSHEGQVSYNEQFF
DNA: TGCGCCAGCAGCCACGAGGGACAGGTGTCCTACAATGAGCAGTTCTTC

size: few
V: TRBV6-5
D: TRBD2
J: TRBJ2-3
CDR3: CASSYIAGGPDTQYF
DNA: TGTGCCAGCAGTTACATAGCGGGGGGCCCGGATACGCAGTATTTT

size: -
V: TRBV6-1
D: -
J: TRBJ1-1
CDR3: CASRFGGREAFF
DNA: TGTGCCAGCCGCTTCGGGGGGCGTGAAGCTTTCTTT

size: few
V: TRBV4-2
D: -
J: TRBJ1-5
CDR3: CASSHGTASFVGNQPQHF
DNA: TGTGCCAGCAGCCACGGGACGGCAAGTTTCGTTGGCAATCAGCCCCAGCATTTT

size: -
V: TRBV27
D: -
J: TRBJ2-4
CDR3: CASSFTGTENIQYF
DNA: TGTGCCAGCAGTTTTACAGGGACGGAAAACATTCAGTACTTC

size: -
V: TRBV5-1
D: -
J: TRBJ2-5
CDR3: CASSLGLGQETQYF
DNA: TGCGCCAGCAGCCTGGGACTTGGCCAAGAGACCCAGTACTTC

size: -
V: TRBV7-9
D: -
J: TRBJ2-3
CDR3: CASRIGLDTQYF
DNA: TGTGCCAGCAGAATAGGGTTAGATACGCAGTATTTT

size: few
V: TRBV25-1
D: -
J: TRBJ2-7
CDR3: CASSSTGGALSEQYF
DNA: TGTGCCAGCAGTAGCACCGGAGGGGCCCTAAGCGAGCAGTACTTC

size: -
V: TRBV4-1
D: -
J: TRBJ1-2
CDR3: CASSQGRDGSNYGYTF
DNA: TGCGCCAGCAGCCAGGGAAGGGACGGATCTAACTATGGCTACACCTTC

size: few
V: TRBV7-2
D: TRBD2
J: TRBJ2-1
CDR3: CASRPGLAGGREQFF
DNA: TGTGCCAGCAGACCTGGACTAGCGGGGGGAAGAGAGCAGTTCTTC

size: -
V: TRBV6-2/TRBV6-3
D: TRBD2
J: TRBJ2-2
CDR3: CASSPMGLASGELFF
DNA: TGTGCCAGCAGTCCTATGGGACTAGCGTCAGGGGAGCTGTTTTTT

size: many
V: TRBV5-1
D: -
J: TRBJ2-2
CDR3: CASSLVASGELFF
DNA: TGCGCCAGCAGCTTGGTGGCTAGCGGGGAGCTGTTTTTT

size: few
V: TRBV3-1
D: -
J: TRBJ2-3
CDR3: CASSGGWKSRTDTQYF
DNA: TGTGCCAGCAGCGGGGGGTGGAAGTCGAGGACAGATACGCAGTATTTT

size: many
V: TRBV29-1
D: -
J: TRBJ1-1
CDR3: CSVGAGWGMNTEAFF
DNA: TGCAGCGTTGGGGCAGGGTGGGGGATGAACACTGAAGCTTTCTTT

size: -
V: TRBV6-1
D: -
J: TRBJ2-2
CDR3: CASTKGRFGAGELFF
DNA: TGTGCCAGCACCAAAGGGCGGTTCGGGGCCGGGGAGCTGTTTTTT

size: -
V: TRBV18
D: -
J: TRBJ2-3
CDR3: CASSETQGNTDTQYF
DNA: TGTGCCAGCTCGGAGACTCAGGGTAATACAGATACGCAGTATTTT

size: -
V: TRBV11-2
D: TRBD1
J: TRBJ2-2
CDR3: CASRIPQGAGELFF
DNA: TGTGCCAGCAGGATTCCACAGGGGGCCGGGGAGCTGTTTTTT

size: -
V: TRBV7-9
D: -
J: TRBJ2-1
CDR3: CASSLKMGAQADEQFF
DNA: TGTGCCAGCAGCTTAAAGATGGGGGCGCAGGCCGATGAGCAGTTCTTC

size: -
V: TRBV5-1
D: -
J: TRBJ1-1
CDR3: CASSKGDWNTEAFF
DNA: TGCGCCAGCAGCAAAGGGGACTGGAACACTGAAGCTTTCTTT

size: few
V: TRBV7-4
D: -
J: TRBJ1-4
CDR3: CASSLTVRPREKLFF
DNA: TGTGCCAGCAGCTTAACGGTCAGGCCCCGGGAAAAACTGTTTTTT

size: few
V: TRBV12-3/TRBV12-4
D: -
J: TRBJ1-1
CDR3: CASRPGSTEAFF
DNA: TGTGCCAGCAGACCGGGGAGTACTGAAGCTTTCTTT

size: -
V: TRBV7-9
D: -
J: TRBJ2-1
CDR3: CASSRSSPGDEQFF
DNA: TGTGCCAGCAGCCGTTCTTCGCCGGGGGATGAGCAGTTCTTC

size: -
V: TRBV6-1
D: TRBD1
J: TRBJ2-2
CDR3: CASRIGTVSTGELFF
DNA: TGTGCCAGCCGGATTGGGACAGTGAGCACCGGGGAGCTGTTTTTT

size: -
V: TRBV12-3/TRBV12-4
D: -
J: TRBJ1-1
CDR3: CASSTGWATEAFF
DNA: TGTGCCAGCAGTACAGGGTGGGCCACTGAAGCTTTCTTT

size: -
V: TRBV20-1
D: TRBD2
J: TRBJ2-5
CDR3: CSTTLAGGDQETQYF
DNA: TGCAGTACCACCTTGGCGGGGGGAGACCAAGAGACCCAGTACTTC

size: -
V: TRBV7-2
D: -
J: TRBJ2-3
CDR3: CASSLAELNYAADTQYF
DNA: TGTGCCAGCAGCTTAGCGGAGCTGAATTATGCGGCTGATACGCAGTATTTT

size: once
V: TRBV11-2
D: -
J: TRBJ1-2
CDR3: CASSLVDTYYGYTF
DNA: TGTGCCAGCAGCTTAGTGGACACATACTATGGCTACACCTTC

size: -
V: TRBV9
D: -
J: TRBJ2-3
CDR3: CASSVVGADTQYF
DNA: TGTGCCAGCAGCGTTGTGGGGGCAGATACGCAGTATTTT

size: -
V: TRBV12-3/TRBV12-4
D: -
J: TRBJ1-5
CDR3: CASSSGANQPQHF
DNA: TGTGCCAGCAGTTCAGGGGCCAATCAGCCCCAGCATTTT

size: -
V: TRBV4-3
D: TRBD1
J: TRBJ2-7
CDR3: CASSQAPGGNYYEQYF
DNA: TGCGCCAGCAGCCAAGCCCCAGGGGGAAATTACTACGAGCAGTACTTC

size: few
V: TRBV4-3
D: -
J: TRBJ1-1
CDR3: CASSQGSGGTYTEAFF
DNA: TGCGCCAGCAGCCAAGGGTCCGGGGGAACGTACACTGAAGCTTTCTTT

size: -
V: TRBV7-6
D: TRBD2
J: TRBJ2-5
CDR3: CASSFGDSGEETQYF
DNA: TGTGCCAGCAGCTTCGGGGATAGCGGGGAAGAGACCCAGTACTTC

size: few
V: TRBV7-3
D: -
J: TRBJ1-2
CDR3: CASSLGGSTNYGYTF
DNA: TGTGCCAGCAGCTTAGGCGGAAGTACAAACTATGGCTACACCTTC

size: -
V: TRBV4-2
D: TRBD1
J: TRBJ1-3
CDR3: CASSQVTGGLPSGNTIYF
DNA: TGTGCCAGCAGCCAAGTAACAGGGGGTCTCCCCTCTGGAAACACCATATATTTT

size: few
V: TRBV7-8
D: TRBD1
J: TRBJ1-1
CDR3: CASSLVDRGDLGFF
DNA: TGTGCCAGCAGCTTGGTGGACAGGGGGGACTTAGGTTTCTTT

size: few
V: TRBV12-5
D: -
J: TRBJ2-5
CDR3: CASGLASGETQYF
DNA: TGTGCTAGTGGTTTGGCCTCAGGAGAGACCCAGTACTTC

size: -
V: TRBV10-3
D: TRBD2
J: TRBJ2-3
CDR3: CAISLTSGVRVRFDTQYF
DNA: TGTGCCATCAGTTTGACTAGCGGGGTCCGCGTCCGATTTGATACGCAGTATTTT

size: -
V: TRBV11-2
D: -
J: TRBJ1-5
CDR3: CASSLGWISNQPQHF
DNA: TGTGCCAGCAGCTTAGGCTGGATATCGAATCAGCCCCAGCATTTT